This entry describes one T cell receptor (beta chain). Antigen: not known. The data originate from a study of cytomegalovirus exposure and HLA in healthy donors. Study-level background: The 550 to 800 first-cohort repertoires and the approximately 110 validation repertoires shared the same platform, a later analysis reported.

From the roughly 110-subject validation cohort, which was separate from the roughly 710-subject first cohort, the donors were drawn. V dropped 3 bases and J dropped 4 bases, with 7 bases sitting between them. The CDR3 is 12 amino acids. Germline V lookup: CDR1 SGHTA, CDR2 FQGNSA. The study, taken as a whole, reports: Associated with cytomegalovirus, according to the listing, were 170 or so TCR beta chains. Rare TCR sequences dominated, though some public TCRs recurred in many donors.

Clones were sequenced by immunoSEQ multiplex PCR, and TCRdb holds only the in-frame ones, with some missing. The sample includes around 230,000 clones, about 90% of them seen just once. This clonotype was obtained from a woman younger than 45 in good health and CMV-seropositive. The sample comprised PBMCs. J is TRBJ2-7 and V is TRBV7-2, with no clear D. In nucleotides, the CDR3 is TGTGCCAGCAGCTTTAGATTATACGAGCAGTACTTC. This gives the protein CASSFRLYEQYF.